This record concerns one T cell receptor beta chain sequence. This specimen comes from a study of early T cells in non-severe SARS-CoV-2 infection. Unique molecular identifiers were added to individual cDNA molecules. MiXCR, run by TCRdb on the 5' RACE reads, gives a single entry per CDR3 protein. The data show roughly 25,000 distinct CDR3 sequences, about 4.5% seen once. Trimming took 6 bases from V and 5 from J, leaving 17 bases between them. The germline V gene has CDR1 SNHLY and CDR2 FYNNEI. CDR3 length: 15 residues. The chain has TRBV2 and TRBJ2-1; D is uncertain. The TCR originated in an adult who was a healthcare worker with PCR-confirmed SARS-CoV-2 infection or an uninfected control (not recorded which). The sample taken for sequencing was whole blood. The CDR3 reads CASSGESRGHNEQFF. DNA of the CDR3: TGTGCCAGCAGCGGCGAGAGCCGAGGCCACAATGAGCAGTTCTTC.